Following are 9 T cell receptor beta chains from one sample sequenced in a study of blood T cells in healthy people across ages. A J-beta primer mix and a sample-barcoded 5' primer were used in a second PCR of roughly 7 to 12 cycles. TCRdb recomputed calls from the 5' RACE reads with MiXCR, one row per CDR3 protein. The top ten hold about 4.1% of the sample, which has 1.5 million or so distinct CDR3 sequences, roughly 43% seen once. Material: blood. These TCRs come from a woman aged 18-29 years in good health.

The chain is built from TRBV6-2 or TRBV6-3 and TRBJ2-5; possibly TRBD1 for D (5 bases). TRBJ2-7 matches the DNA end more closely, so the J call is doubtful. Germline values: CDR1 MNHEY, CDR2 SVGEGT. The CDR3 runs to 13 residues. The CDR3 loop is CASTARASGEQYF. CDR3 DNA sequence: TGTGCCAGCACGGCCAGGGCATCGGGCGAGCAGTACTTC.

This chain uses TRBV11-2 with TRBJ2-5, with TRBD2 matching over 8 bases. V lost 1 base, J lost 5 bases, and 6 bases stayed unmatched. CDR3 length: 15 amino acids. Germline CDR1 is SGHAT and CDR2 is FQNNGV. The CDR3, as DNA: TGTGCCAGCAGCTTAGTCTCCACGGGGGGGGAGACCCAGTACTTC. The encoded protein is CASSLVSTGGETQYF.

This clonotype was detected only a few times. The chain links TRBV5-5 to TRBJ2-7; TRBD1 agrees at 9 bases. This CDR3 is built from 14 residues. J gave up 2 bases and V 2 bases, and 2 bases lay outside the gene matches. The V gene's germline CDR1 is SGHKS and CDR2 YYEKEE (reference sequence). Here the CDR3 reads CASSFYRGPYEQYF. The CDR3 coding sequence is TGTGCCAGCAGCTTCTACAGGGGGCCCTACGAGCAGTACTTC.

The V and J genes are TRBV7-2 and TRBJ1-5, with D perhaps TRBD1 (6 bases). Between the trimmed V and J ends, which lost 3 bases and 9 bases, there was a span of 12 bases. Germline V gene lookup returns CDR1 SGHTA and CDR2 FQGNSA. CDR3 length: 13 amino acids. CDR3 sequence: CASSFSRGGPQHF. The CDR3 DNA is TGTGCCAGCAGCTTCTCTAGGGGGGGGCCCCAGCATTTT.

This clonotype was detected once. This rearrangement joins TRBV28 to TRBJ2-7; 8 bases are shared with TRBD2. The CDR3 spans 16 residues. Per the germline V gene, CDR1 is MDHEN and CDR2 is SYDVKM. Trimming cost V 5 bases and J 7 bases; bases outside gene matches: 16. DNA of the CDR3: TGTGCCAGCAGTCCCGGGGGGGGACTATCTAATAATGAGCAGTACTTC. Amino acid sequence: CASSPGGGLSNNEQYF. Based on the CDR3 plus reference TRBV28 and TRBJ2-7, the full variable domain is DVKVTQSSRYLVKRTGEKVFLECVQDMDHENMFWYRQDPGLGLRLIYFSYDVKMKEKGDIPEGYSVSREKKERFSLILESASTNQTSMYLCASSPGGGLSNNEQYFGPGTRLTVT.

V gene TRBV6-2 or TRBV6-3 combines with J gene TRBJ2-1; D remains unclear. The CDR3 covers 12 residues. The V and J ends lost 4 bases and 7 bases respectively, with 8 bases between them. Germline V gene data show CDR1 as MNHEY and CDR2 as SVGEGT. Here the CDR3 DNA reads TGTGCCAGCAGTTTCCGAAAAAATGAGCAGTTCTTC. The encoded protein is CASSFRKNEQFF.

This clonotype appeared a few times. In DNA form, the CDR3 reads TGCGCCAGCAGCCTCTCCGGGACTAGCGGTCTCGGGGAGCTGTTTTTT. Its protein product is CASSLSGTSGLGELFF. The chain is built from TRBV4-3 and TRBJ2-2, with 11 nucleotides matching TRBD2. There are 16 residues in the CDR3. Germline loops: CDR1 LGHNA, CDR2 YSLEER. The V segment lost 4 bases and the J segment 7 bases; nucleotides outside the gene matches: 8.

The rearrangement links TRBV27 to TRBJ1-1, with D unresolved. Trimming shortened V by 5 bases and J by 0 bases, and 13 bases separated the two germline ends. CDR3 length: 15 residues. The germline gives CDR1 MNHEY, CDR2 SMNVEV (reference sequence). CDR3 loop: CASSTSGTLNTEAFF. CDR3 DNA: TGTGCCAGCAGTACCTCAGGAACCCTGAACACTGAAGCTTTCTTT.

The sample holds a few counts of this clonotype. The chain couples TRBV29-1 to TRBJ1-2; D possibly corresponds to TRBD1 (6 bases). This CDR3 is built from 13 residues. Germline assignment: CDR1 SQVTM and CDR2 ANQGSEA. Trimming stripped 4 bases from V and 8 bases from J, with 17 bases between. This chain's CDR3 is CSVGPPGAGGYTF. CDR3 DNA: TGCAGCGTTGGACCCCCGGGGGCAGGGGGCTACACCTTC.